This T cell receptor beta chain is drawn from a study of regulatory T cells in long-lasting Graves disease. In building TCR beta libraries, iRepertoire HTBI primers were used together with Arm-PCR of CDR3 regions. One entry per CDR3 protein, called by TCRdb with MiXCR from the multiplex PCR reads. The sample holds around 400,000 distinct CDR3 sequences, 12% seen once. The CDR3 extends over 13 amino acids. The V gene lost 6 bases and the J gene lost 3 bases, with 10 bases spanning the gap. Germline CDR1 KGHSH, CDR2 LQKENI. The time point denotes: newly diagnosed GD, antithyroid drugs for less than 3 months. With RNA extracted from PBMCs as input, the TCR library was made. With EDTA tubes as the receptacles, approximately 8.2 milliliters of peripheral blood were drawn. Only a few counts were recorded for this clonotype. These same records also appear under a second study, on T cells in Graves' hyperthyroidism and ophthalmopathy.

The TCR sequence derives from a young woman with Graves disease. The gene calls are TRBV18 and TRBJ2-3; no clear D. The sample was peripheral blood mononuclear cells (PBMCs), taken at new diagnosis, from a patient treated with antithyroid drugs. The CDR3 protein is CASSPVGTDTQYF. CDR3 nucleotides: TGTGCCAGCTCCCCTGTGGGGACAGATACGCAGTATTTT.